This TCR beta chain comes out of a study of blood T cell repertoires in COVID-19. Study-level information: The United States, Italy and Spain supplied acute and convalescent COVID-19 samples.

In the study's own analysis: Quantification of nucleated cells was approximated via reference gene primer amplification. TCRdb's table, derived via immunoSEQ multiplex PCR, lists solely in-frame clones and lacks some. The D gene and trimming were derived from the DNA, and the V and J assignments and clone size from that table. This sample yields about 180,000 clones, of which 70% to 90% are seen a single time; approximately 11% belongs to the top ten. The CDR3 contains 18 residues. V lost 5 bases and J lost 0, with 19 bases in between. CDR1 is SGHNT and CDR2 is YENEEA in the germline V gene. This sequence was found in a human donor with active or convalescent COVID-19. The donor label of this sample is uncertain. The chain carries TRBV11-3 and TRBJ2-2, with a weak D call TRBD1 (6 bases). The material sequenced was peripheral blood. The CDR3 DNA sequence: TGTGCCAGCAGCAAAGGAGACAGGTTTCTAACGAACACCGGGGAGCTGTTTTTT. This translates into CASSKGDRFLTNTGELFF.